The 26 T cell receptor beta chains reported below all come from one sample, sequenced in a study of shared clonotypes between healthy human individuals. The repertoire was sequenced with immunoSEQ multiplex PCR; TCRdb's copy has only in-frame clones and lacks some. The sample yields 1.4 million or so clones, approximately 98.5% seen once. The sequenced sample was naive CD4+ T cells sorted from blood. The subset: CD45RA+ positively selected. The receptors stem from a man in his thirties or forties in good health.

This chain joins TRBV27 and TRBJ1-5, with TRBD1 matching over 12 bases. CDR3 length: 16 residues. CDR1 and CDR2 from the germline V gene are MNHEY and SMNVEV (reference sequence). J was trimmed by 5 bases and V by 3 bases; bases with no gene match: 5. The CDR3 loop reads CASSFSGTGGDQPQHF. For the CDR3, the DNA is TGTGCCAGCAGTTTCTCCGGGACAGGGGGCGATCAGCCCCAGCATTTT.

This chain links TRBV5-8 with TRBJ1-5; maybe TRBD1 (5 bases). The V gene lost 5 bases and the J gene lost 0 bases, with 15 bases spanning the gap. The CDR3 spans 16 residues. Germline V gene lookup returns CDR1 SGHTS and CDR2 YDEGEE. The CDR3: CASSSTGVYSNQPQHF. The DNA for the CDR3 is TGTGCCAGCAGTTCAACGGGGGTATATAGCAATCAGCCCCAGCATTTT.

V is TRBV30 and J is TRBJ1-5, with D tentatively TRBD1 (6 bases). The germline gives CDR1 GTSNPN, CDR2 SVGIG (reference sequence). Between the trimmed V and J ends, which lost 0 bases and 7 bases, there was a span of 10 bases. CDR3 length: 13 residues. The CDR3 spells CAWSVTGIQPQHF. For the CDR3, the DNA is TGTGCCTGGAGTGTTACAGGGATCCAGCCCCAGCATTTT.

This clone was seen once. The chain joins TRBV9 to TRBJ2-5, with TRBD2 as a possible D gene (6 bases). The CDR3 has 14 amino acids. Per germline, CDR1 SGDLS and CDR2 YYNGEE. V lost 2 bases and J lost 3, with 11 bases in between. The chain's CDR3 is CASSVGPSEETQYF. The DNA of the CDR3 is TGTGCCAGCAGCGTCGGTCCTAGCGAAGAGACCCAGTACTTC.

The chain employs TRBV28 and TRBJ1-4; D gene uncertain. In germline, CDR1 is MDHEN, CDR2 SYDVKM. CDR3 length: 14 residues. With 6 bases removed from V and 11 bases from J, the gap between germline ends came to 19 bases. The CDR3 loop is CASSRFVLDYKLFF. CDR3 DNA sequence: TGTGCCAGCAGCCGTTTCGTCCTGGATTATAAACTGTTTTTT.

V gene TRBV11-2 combines with J gene TRBJ1-2; perhaps TRBD1 as D (6 bases). The CDR3 length is 16 residues. Germline assignment: CDR1 SGHAT and CDR2 FQNNGV. V was cut by 3 bases and J by 5 bases, with 19 bases left in between. The CDR3 here is CASSFTRGGYGYGYTF. CDR3 bases: TGTGCCAGCAGCTTTACCCGAGGGGGTTACGGTTATGGCTACACCTTC.

The rearrangement joins TRBV10-3 to TRBJ1-2; D is ambiguous. Per germline, CDR1 ENHRY and CDR2 SYGVKD. The CDR3 contains 12 residues. Trimming took 7 bases from V and 4 from J, leaving 10 bases between them. Written as DNA, the CDR3 is TGTGCCATCACGCGGGATTTCTATGGCTACACCTTC. Translation gives CAITRDFYGYTF.

This rearrangement joins TRBV11-2 to TRBJ2-6; D ambiguous. Germline V gene lookup returns CDR1 SGHAT and CDR2 FQNNGV. This CDR3 has 18 residues. V was clipped by 6 bases and J by 0 bases, with 18 bases between them. The CDR3 sequence: CASRERTASHSGANVLTF. CDR3 DNA sequence: TGTGCCAGCAGGGAACGTACAGCTTCCCACTCTGGGGCCAACGTCCTGACTTTC. Complete variable domain (other parts from reference TRBV11-2 and TRBJ2-6): EAGVAQSPRYKIIEKRQSVAFWCNPISGHATLYWYQQILGQGPKLLIQFQNNGVVDDSQLPKDRFSAERLKGVDSTLKIQPAKLEDSAVYLCASRERTASHSGANVLTFGAGSRLTVL.

Concerning this clone: Other DNA sequences within the sample encode an identical CDR3. The V and J genes are TRBV11-3 and TRBJ1-1, with D possibly matching TRBD1 (5 bases). V gave up 5 bases and J gave up 1 base, with 11 bases separating them. Germline CDR1 is SGHNT and CDR2 is YENEEA. The CDR3 is made up of 14 amino acids. The CDR3 DNA reads as TGTGCCAGCAGCCGCACCACAGGGAACACTGAAGCTTTCTTT. It is translated as CASSRTTGNTEAFF.

The chain couples TRBV7-8 to TRBJ1-5; D remains ambiguous. Trimming left V 2 bases short and J 7 bases short, with 18 bases between. This CDR3 is built from 16 residues. From germline, CDR1 is SGHVS and CDR2 FQNEAQ. The CDR3 region is CASSLTGNNLMQPQHF. CDR3 nucleotides: TGTGCCAGCAGCTTAACCGGGAACAACCTAATGCAGCCCCAGCATTTT. The whole variable domain, filled in from reference TRBV7-8 and TRBJ1-5, reads GAGVSQSPRYKVAKRGQDVALRCDPISGHVSLFWYQQALGQGPEFLTYFQNEAQLDKSGLPSDRFFAERPEGSVSTLKIQRTQQEDSAVYLCASSLTGNNLMQPQHFGDGTRLSIL.

V gene TRBV6-1 combines with J gene TRBJ2-5; 14 bases fit TRBD2. CDR1 and CDR2 (germline): MNHNS, SASEGT. There are 17 residues in the CDR3. The V gene end was trimmed by 4 bases and the J gene end by 6 bases; junction bases not matched to a gene: 10. This CDR3 is CASSATGTSGSIKTQYF. CDR3 bases: TGTGCCAGCAGTGCCACCGGGACTAGCGGGAGTATTAAGACCCAGTACTTC.

This sequence joins TRBV7-2 and TRBJ2-3; TRBD1 matches 7 bases. The CDR3 runs to 13 residues. Trimming removed 8 bases from V and 1 base from J; junction bases left unmatched: 3. The germline V gene encodes CDR1 SGHTA and CDR2 FQGNSA. CDR3 DNA sequence: TGTGCCAGCCGACAGGGCGGCACAGATACGCAGTATTTT. Translating gives CASRQGGTDTQYF.

This clone is a singleton in its sample. The chain carries TRBV5-6 and TRBJ1-5; D gene unclear. V lost 0 bases to trimming and J lost 0 bases, with 10 bases between them. In germline, CDR1 is SGHDT, CDR2 YYEEEE. The CDR3 covers 16 residues. The CDR3 protein is CASSLGMGYSNQPQHF. The CDR3 nucleotides are TGTGCCAGCAGCTTGGGGATGGGGTATAGCAATCAGCCCCAGCATTTT.

This clone has only one observation. The chain combines TRBV10-3 with TRBJ2-1, with D perhaps matching TRBD1 or TRBD2 (5 bases each). CDR1 is ENHRY, CDR2 SYGVKD, per germline. V gave up 6 bases and J gave up 6 bases, with 15 bases separating them. This CDR3 spans 14 amino acids. For the CDR3, the DNA is TGTGCCATCAGCGGGACGGAGCGGTCCAATGAGCAGTTCTTC. Translation gives CAISGTERSNEQFF.

The CDR3 spells CASSFTALGSYGYTF. Written as DNA, the CDR3 is TGCGCCAGCAGCTTTACAGCCTTAGGATCCTATGGCTACACCTTC. This chain joins TRBV5-1 and TRBJ1-2; D is ambiguous. Trimming took off 2 bases at V and 4 bases at J, with 15 bases between the two ends. The germline gives CDR1 SGHRS, CDR2 YFSETQ. The CDR3 totals 15 residues.

This chain links TRBV21-1 with TRBJ1-5; the table's D call TRBD1 went unverified against the DNA. TRBV21-1 is marked as a pseudogene. The CDR3 has 18 residues. The CDR3 here is CASSKAFIGRVSNQPQHF. CDR3 bases: TGTGCCAGCAGCAAGGCCTTTATAGGCAGGGTAAGCAATCAGCCCCAGCATTTT.

The V gene is TRBV27, the J gene TRBJ2-6, with 8 nucleotides matching TRBD1. CDR3 size: 16 residues. Trimming at V came to 5 bases and at J to 0 bases, leaving 3 bases not matched to a gene. Per germline, CDR1 MNHEY and CDR2 SMNVEV (reference sequence). The CDR3 DNA follows: TGTGCCAGCAGTCACAGGGGGACCTCTGGGGCCAACGTCCTGACTTTC. Its protein product is CASSHRGTSGANVLTF.

This chain joins TRBV18 and TRBJ2-1, with 9 nucleotides matching TRBD2. This CDR3 region has 15 residues. Trimming removed 3 bases from V and 8 bases from J; junction bases left unmatched: 8. CDR1 and CDR2 from the germline V gene are KGHSH and LQKENI. This CDR3 reads CASSPSGRFAYEQFF. The DNA of the CDR3 is TGTGCCAGCTCACCTAGCGGGAGATTTGCCTATGAGCAGTTCTTC.

V gene TRBV6-5 combines with J gene TRBJ2-1; no definite D call. Trimming took off 2 bases at V and 8 bases at J, with 13 bases between the two ends. The CDR3 is 14 residues long. Germline CDR1 reads MNHEY; CDR2 reads SVGAGI. CDR3 sequence: CASSYAPVRDEQFF. As DNA, the CDR3 is TGTGCCAGCAGTTACGCCCCGGTACGAGATGAGCAGTTCTTC.

The chain carries TRBV19 and TRBJ2-1; tentatively, D is TRBD1 or TRBD2 (5 bases each). The CDR3 runs to 15 residues. The V and J ends lost 10 bases and 6 bases respectively, with 22 bases between them. Germline CDR1 LNHDA, CDR2 SQIVND (reference sequence). The CDR3 protein is CATAPFGGYVNEQFF. For the CDR3, the DNA is TGTGCCACCGCACCATTTGGGGGATACGTCAATGAGCAGTTCTTC.

The V call is TRBV5-1, the J call TRBJ2-1, with D unresolved. V lost 1 base to trimming and J lost 1 base, with 6 bases between them. The CDR3 is 14 residues long. Germline assignment: CDR1 SGHRS and CDR2 YFSETQ. The CDR3 loop reads CASSLSVSYNEQFF. In DNA, the CDR3 is TGCGCCAGCAGCTTGAGCGTTTCCTACAATGAGCAGTTCTTC.

CDR3 residues: CASSYAHETQYF. In nucleotides, the CDR3 is TGTGCCAGCAGCTATGCCCATGAGACCCAGTACTTC. The chain uses TRBV7-2 and TRBJ2-5; D unresolved. CDR1 and CDR2 (germline): SGHTA, FQGNSA. The V gene lost 4 bases and the J gene lost 5 bases, with 8 bases spanning the gap. The CDR3 runs 12 residues.

The chain is built from TRBV27 and TRBJ1-4; the D is unclear. Deletions cut 6 bases from V and 0 bases from J, with 11 bases between. This CDR3 has 15 amino acids. Germline CDR1 MNHEY, CDR2 SMNVEV (reference sequence). DNA for the CDR3: TGTGCCAGCAGACCCATCCGGTCAACTAATGAAAAACTGTTTTTT. Protein product: CASRPIRSTNEKLFF.

The gene calls are TRBV15 and TRBJ2-1; 11 nucleotides agree with TRBD2. Germline V gives CDR1 LNHNV, CDR2 YYDKDF (reference sequence). V dropped 2 bases and J dropped 1; count of bases not matched to a gene: 4. The CDR3 has 17 amino acids. CDR3 sequence: CATSRLAGGTSYNEQFF. The CDR3 DNA reads TGTGCCACCAGCAGACTAGCGGGAGGCACTTCCTACAATGAGCAGTTCTTC.

The chain couples TRBV5-1 to TRBJ2-7; possibly TRBD1 for D (6 bases). Per the germline V gene, CDR1 is SGHRS and CDR2 is YFSETQ. This CDR3 is 14 amino acids long. V dropped 0 bases and J dropped 6 bases, with 13 bases sitting between them. The CDR3 sequence is CASSLDRVVGEQYF. In nucleotides, the CDR3 is TGCGCCAGCAGCTTGGACAGGGTGGTTGGCGAGCAGTACTTC. Looking up the rest from reference TRBV5-1 and TRBJ2-7 gives the full variable domain: KAGVTQTPRYLIKTRGQQVTLSCSPISGHRSVSWYQQTPGQGLQFLFEYFSETQRNKGNFPGRFSGRQFSNSRSEMNVSTLELGDSALYLCASSLDRVVGEQYFGPGTRLTVT.

CDR3 protein: CASSLGHDHTDTQYF. In DNA form, the CDR3 reads TGTGCCAGCTCTCTGGGACACGACCACACAGATACGCAGTATTTT. The rearrangement links TRBV6-5 to TRBJ2-3; possible D gene TRBD1, 6 bases. Per the germline V gene, CDR1 is MNHEY and CDR2 is SVGAGI. V was shortened by 8 bases and J by 2 bases, with 17 bases between the two germline ends. CDR3 length equals 15 residues.